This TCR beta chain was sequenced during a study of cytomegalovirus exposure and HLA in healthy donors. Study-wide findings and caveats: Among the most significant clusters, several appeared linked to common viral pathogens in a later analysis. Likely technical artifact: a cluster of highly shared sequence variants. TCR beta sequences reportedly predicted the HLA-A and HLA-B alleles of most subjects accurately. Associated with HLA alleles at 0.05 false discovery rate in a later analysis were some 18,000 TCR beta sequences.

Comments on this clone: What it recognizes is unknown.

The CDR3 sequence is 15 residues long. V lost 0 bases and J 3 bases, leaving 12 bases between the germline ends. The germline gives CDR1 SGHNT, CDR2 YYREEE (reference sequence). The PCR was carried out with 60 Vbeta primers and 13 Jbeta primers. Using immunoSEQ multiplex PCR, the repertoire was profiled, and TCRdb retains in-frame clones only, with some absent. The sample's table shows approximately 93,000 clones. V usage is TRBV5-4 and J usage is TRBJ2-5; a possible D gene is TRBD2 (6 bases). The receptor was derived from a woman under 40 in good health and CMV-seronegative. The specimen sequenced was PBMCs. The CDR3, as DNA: TGTGCCAGCAGCTTGGCTCCAGGACTAAAAGAGACCCAGTACTTC. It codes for CASSLAPGLKETQYF.